A single TCR beta chain is shown here with its context. V lost 2 bases to trimming and J lost 4 bases, with 8 bases between them. The CDR3 spans 13 residues. The germline gives CDR1 MDHEN, CDR2 SYDVKM. The entry originates in a study of cytomegalovirus exposure and HLA in healthy donors. The PCR was carried out with 60 Vbeta primers and 13 Jbeta primers. The method was immunoSEQ multiplex PCR; TCRdb's version includes in-frame clones alone and lacks a portion of them. The sample holds over 150,000 clones, 75% seen once. Sequenced input: PBMCs. The TCR originated in a man aged 18 to 30 in good health and CMV-seronegative. The chain carries TRBV28 and TRBJ1-2; a possible D gene is TRBD1 (6 bases). The CDR3 loop is CASSLAGVYGYTF. The CDR3 DNA is TGTGCCAGCAGTTTAGCAGGGGTCTATGGCTACACCTTC.